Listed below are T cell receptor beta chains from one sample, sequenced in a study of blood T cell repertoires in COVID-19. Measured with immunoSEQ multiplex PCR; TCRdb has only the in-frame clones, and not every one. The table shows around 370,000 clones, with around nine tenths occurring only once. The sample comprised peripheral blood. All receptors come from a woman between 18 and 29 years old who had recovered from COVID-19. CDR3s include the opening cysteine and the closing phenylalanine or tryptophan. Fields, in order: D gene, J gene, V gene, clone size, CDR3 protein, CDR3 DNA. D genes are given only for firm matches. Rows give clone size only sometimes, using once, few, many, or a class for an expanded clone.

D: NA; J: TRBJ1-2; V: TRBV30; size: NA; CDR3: CAWSATRALANYGYTF; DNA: TGTGCCTGGAGTGCGACCAGGGCCTTAGCTAACTATGGCTACACCTTC
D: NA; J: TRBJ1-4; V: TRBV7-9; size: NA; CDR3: CASSPRGGDSFEKLFF; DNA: TGTGCCAGCAGCCCGCGGGGGGGTGACAGTTTTGAAAAACTGTTTTTT
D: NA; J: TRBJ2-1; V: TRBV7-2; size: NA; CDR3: CASSVRGMYNEQFF; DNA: TGTGCCAGCAGCGTGCGAGGGATGTACAATGAGCAGTTCTTC
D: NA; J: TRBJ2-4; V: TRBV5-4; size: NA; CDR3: CASSLWGGAGIQYF; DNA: TGTGCCAGCAGCTTATGGGGCGGGGCGGGCATTCAGTACTTC
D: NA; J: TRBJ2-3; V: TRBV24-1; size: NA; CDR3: CATPPGFRSRPGDTQYF; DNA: TGTGCCACCCCCCCGGGGTTCCGATCCCGACCTGGAGATACGCAGTATTTT
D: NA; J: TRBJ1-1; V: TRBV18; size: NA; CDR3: CASSPPGVRNTEAFF; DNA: TGTGCCAGCTCACCACCCGGGGTTCGGAACACTGAAGCTTTCTTT
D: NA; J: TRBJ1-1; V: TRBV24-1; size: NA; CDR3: CATKASGNTEAFF; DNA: TGTGCCACCAAAGCATCAGGGAACACTGAAGCTTTCTTT
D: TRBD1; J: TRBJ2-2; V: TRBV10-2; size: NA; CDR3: CASSEGQGAAGELFF; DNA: TGCGCCAGCAGTGAGGGACAGGGGGCTGCCGGGGAGCTGTTTTTT
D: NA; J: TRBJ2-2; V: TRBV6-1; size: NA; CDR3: CASSEVMGAFNTGELFF; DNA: TGTGCCAGCAGTGAAGTTATGGGGGCTTTTAACACCGGGGAGCTGTTTTTT
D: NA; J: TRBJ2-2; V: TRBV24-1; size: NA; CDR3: CATSDLYSGELFF; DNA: TGTGCCACCAGTGATTTATATTCCGGGGAGCTGTTTTTT
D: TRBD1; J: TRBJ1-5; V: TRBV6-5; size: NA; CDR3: CASSSTGGSNQPQHF; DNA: TGTGCCAGCAGTTCGACAGGGGGGAGCAATCAGCCCCAGCATTTT
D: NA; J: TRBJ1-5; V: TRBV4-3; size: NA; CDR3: CASSQNQGGQPQHF; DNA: TGCGCCAGCAGCCAGAACCAGGGCGGTCAGCCCCAGCATTTT
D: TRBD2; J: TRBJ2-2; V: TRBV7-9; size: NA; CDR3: CASSLGLAGGGTGELFF; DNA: TGTGCCAGCAGCCTGGGACTAGCGGGGGGAGGCACCGGGGAGCTGTTTTTT
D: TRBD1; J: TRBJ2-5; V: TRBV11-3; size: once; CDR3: CASSLSPGQQETQYF; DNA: TGTGCCAGCAGCCTATCTCCGGGACAGCAAGAGACCCAGTACTTC
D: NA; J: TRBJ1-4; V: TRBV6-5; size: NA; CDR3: CASSCMMWSNEKLFF; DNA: TGTGCCAGCAGTTGTATGATGTGGAGTAATGAAAAACTGTTTTTT
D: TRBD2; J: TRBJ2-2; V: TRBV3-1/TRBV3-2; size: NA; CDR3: CASSPEVAGADGELFF; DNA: TGTGCCAGCAGCCCCGAGGTAGCGGGAGCTGACGGGGAGCTGTTTTTT
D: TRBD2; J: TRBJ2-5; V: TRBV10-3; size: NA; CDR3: CAASGLEETQYF; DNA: TGTGCCGCTTCGGGACTAGAAGAGACCCAGTACTTC
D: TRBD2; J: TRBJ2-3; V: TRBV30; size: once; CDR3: CAWRGTSGTQYF; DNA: TGTGCCTGGAGAGGGACTAGCGGTACGCAGTATTTT
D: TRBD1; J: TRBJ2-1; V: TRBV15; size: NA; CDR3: CATSRSGGHEQFF; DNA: TGTGCCACCAGCAGATCAGGGGGCCATGAGCAGTTCTTC
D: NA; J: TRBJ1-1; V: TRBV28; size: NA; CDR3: CASSLGARNTEAFF; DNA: TGTGCCAGCAGTTTGGGGGCGAGAAACACTGAAGCTTTCTTT
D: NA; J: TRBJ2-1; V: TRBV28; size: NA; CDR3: CASSWTAEQFF; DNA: TGTGCCAGCAGTTGGACAGCCGAGCAGTTCTTC
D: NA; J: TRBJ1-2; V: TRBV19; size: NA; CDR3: CATSGAGATNYGYTF; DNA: TGTGCCACGTCCGGGGCAGGGGCGACTAACTATGGCTACACCTTC
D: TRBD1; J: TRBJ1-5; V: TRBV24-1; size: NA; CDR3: CATRGGQGDQPQHF; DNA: TGTGCCACCAGGGGGGGACAGGGTGATCAGCCCCAGCATTTT
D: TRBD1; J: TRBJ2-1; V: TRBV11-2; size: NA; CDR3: CASSGGQGAYNEQFF; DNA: TGTGCCAGCAGCGGAGGACAGGGGGCCTACAATGAGCAGTTCTTC
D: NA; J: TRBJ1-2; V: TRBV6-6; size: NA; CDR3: CASSARGEADGYTF; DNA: TGTGCCAGCAGTGCACGGGGGGAAGCAGATGGCTACACCTTC
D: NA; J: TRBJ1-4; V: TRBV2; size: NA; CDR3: CASIPEQGTNEKLFF; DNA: TGTGCCAGCATCCCGGAACAGGGTACTAATGAAAAACTGTTTTTT
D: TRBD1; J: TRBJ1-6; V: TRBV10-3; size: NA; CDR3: CATSRQGYNSPLHF; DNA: TGTGCCACTTCACGACAGGGGTATAATTCACCCCTCCACTTT
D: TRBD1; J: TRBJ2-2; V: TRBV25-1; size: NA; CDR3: CASSDQTGWKTGELFF; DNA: TGTGCCAGCAGTGACCAGACAGGGTGGAAGACCGGGGAGCTGTTTTTT
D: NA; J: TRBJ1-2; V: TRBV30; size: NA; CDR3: CAWSVQGINGYTF; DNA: TGTGCCTGGAGTGTTCAGGGGATCAATGGCTACACCTTC
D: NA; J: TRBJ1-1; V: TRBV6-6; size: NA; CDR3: CASSHGGRTEAFF; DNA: TGTGCCAGCAGTCACGGGGGGCGAACTGAAGCTTTCTTT
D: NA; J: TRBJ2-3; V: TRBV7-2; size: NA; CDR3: CASSTRTSTDTQYF; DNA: TGTGCCAGCAGCACCCGGACTAGCACAGATACGCAGTATTTT
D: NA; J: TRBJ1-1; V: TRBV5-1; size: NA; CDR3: CASSKEGQQGTEAFF; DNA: TGCGCCAGCAGCAAAGAGGGACAACAGGGCACTGAAGCTTTCTTT
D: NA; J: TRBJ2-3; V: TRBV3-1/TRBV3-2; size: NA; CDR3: CASSQLGDTQYF; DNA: TGTGCCAGCAGCCAGCTCGGGGATACGCAGTATTTT
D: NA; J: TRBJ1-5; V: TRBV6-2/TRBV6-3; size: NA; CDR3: CASSTEVRFSGNQPQHF; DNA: TGTGCCAGCAGTACCGAAGTGAGGTTTTCTGGCAATCAGCCCCAGCATTTT
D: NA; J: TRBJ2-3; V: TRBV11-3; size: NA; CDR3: CASSLAVTGGDDTQYF; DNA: TGTGCCAGCAGCCTAGCGGTTACAGGGGGTGACGATACGCAGTATTTT
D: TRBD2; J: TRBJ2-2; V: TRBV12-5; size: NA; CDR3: CASGLLAGVMNTGELFF; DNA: TGTGCTAGTGGTTTGTTGGCGGGAGTGATGAACACCGGGGAGCTGTTTTTT
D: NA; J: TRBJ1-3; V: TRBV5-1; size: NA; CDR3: CASSLDPSSGNTIYF; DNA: TGCGCCAGCAGCTTGGATCCTTCCTCTGGAAACACCATATATTTT
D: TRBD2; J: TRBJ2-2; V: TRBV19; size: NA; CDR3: CASSKAAGGYTGELFF; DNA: TGTGCCAGTAGTAAAGCAGCGGGAGGATACACCGGGGAGCTGTTTTTT
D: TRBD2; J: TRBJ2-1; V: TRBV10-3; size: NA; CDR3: CAISVTKLAGVSYNEQFF; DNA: TGTGCCATCAGTGTAACTAAGCTAGCGGGAGTCTCCTACAATGAGCAGTTCTTC
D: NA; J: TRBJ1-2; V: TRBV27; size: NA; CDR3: CASSLKKRRDYGYTF; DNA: TGTGCCAGCAGTTTAAAGAAACGGCGGGACTATGGCTACACCTTC
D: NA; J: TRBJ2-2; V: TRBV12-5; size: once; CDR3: CASGLGLPAAGELFF; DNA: TGTGCTAGTGGTTTGGGACTCCCGGCGGCCGGGGAGCTGTTTTTT
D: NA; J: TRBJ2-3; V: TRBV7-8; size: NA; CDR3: CASSVSRTRGIYGTDTQYF; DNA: TGTGCCAGCAGCGTGTCGAGGACTAGGGGGATTTACGGCACAGATACGCAGTATTTT
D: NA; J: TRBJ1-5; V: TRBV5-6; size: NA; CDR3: CASSVGLGNQPQHF; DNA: TGTGCCAGCAGCGTGGGGCTGGGCAATCAGCCCCAGCATTTT
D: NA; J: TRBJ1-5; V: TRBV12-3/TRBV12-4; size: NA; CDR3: CASSLPRQPQHF; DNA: TGTGCCAGCAGTTTACCGAGGCAGCCCCAGCATTTT
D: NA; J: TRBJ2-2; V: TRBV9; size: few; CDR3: CASSSGSLTGELFF; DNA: TGTGCCAGCAGCTCCGGGTCTCTCACCGGGGAGCTGTTTTTT
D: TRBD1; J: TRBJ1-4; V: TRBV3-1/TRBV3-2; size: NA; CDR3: CASSQDRGSEKLFF; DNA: TGTGCCAGCAGCCAAGACAGGGGGAGCGAAAAACTGTTTTTT
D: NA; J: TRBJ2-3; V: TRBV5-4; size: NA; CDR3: CASRATGSTDTQYF; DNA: TGTGCCAGCAGAGCGACTGGCAGCACAGATACGCAGTATTTT
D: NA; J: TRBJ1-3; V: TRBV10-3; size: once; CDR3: CAISEALTASGNTIYF; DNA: TGTGCCATCAGTGAAGCCTTGACAGCCTCTGGAAACACCATATATTTT
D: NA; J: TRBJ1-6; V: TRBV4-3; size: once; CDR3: CASSQDPTGLMLHF; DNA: TGCGCCAGCAGCCAAGACCCAACCGGACTCATGCTCCACTTT
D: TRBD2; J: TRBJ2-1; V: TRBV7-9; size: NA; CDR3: CASSLLRREGNNEQFF; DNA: TGTGCCAGCAGCTTACTTAGGCGGGAGGGAAACAATGAGCAGTTCTTC
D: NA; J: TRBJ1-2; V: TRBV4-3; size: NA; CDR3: CASSQVKGEADYGYTF; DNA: TGCGCCAGCAGCCAAGTAAAAGGGGAGGCGGACTATGGCTACACCTTC
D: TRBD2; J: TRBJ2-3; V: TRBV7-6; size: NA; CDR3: CASSYRAGGSTDTQYF; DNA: TGTGCCAGCAGCTATAGAGCGGGAGGAAGCACAGATACGCAGTATTTT
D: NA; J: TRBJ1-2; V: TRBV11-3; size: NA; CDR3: CASSLVTGNYGYTF; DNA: TGTGCCAGCAGCTTAGTAACAGGAAACTATGGCTACACCTTC
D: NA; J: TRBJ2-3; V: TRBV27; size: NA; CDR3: CASSPLYPQGTQYF; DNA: TGTGCCAGCAGTCCATTGTACCCTCAGGGGACGCAGTATTTT
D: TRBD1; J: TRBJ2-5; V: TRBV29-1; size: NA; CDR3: CSVIRGQETQYF; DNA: TGCAGCGTTATCAGGGGGCAAGAGACCCAGTACTTC
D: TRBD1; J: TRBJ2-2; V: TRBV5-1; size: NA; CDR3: CASSPGQGVTGELFF; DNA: TGCGCCAGCAGCCCGGGACAGGGGGTCACCGGGGAGCTGTTTTTT
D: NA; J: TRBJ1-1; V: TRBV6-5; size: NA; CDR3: CASSYSQSPNTEAFF; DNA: TGTGCCAGCAGTTACTCCCAGTCCCCGAACACTGAAGCTTTCTTT
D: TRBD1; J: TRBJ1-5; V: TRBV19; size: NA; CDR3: CASSAWDRAGQPQHF; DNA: TGTGCCAGTAGTGCCTGGGACAGGGCAGGGCAGCCCCAGCATTTT
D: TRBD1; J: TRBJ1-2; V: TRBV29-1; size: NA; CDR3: CSVQIQGNYGYTF; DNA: TGCAGCGTTCAAATACAGGGGAACTATGGCTACACCTTC
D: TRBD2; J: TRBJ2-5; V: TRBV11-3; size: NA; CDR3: CASSFSGRGETQYF; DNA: TGTGCCAGCAGCTTCAGCGGGAGGGGTGAGACCCAGTACTTC